This T cell receptor beta chain emerged from a study of T cells in Graves' hyperthyroidism and ophthalmopathy. In the study overall: Sampling of peripheral blood happened at initial diagnosis, prior to any treatment.

The TCR beta CDR3 regions underwent amplification using RNA transcripts as the source. Using the HTBI primer set, a first-round RT-PCR was run on the TCR CDR3. TCRdb re-analysed the multiplex PCR reads in MiXCR, keeping a single row per CDR3 protein. The sample lists hundreds of thousands of distinct CDR3 sequences; 15% to 19% were seen once. In germline, CDR1 is LGHNT, CDR2 FRNRAP. CDR3 length equals 15 residues. Trimming removed 0 bases at V and 1 base at J, with 6 bases between. Stable hyperthyroidism: no ophthalmopathy progression over 18 months of follow-up. Uncontrolled infection, other autoimmune disease, pregnancy or lactation led to exclusion. The study based diagnoses on clinical symptoms, serum thyroxine and TRAb, thyroid ultrasound and orbital computed tomography.

The receptor comes from a young woman with Graves' hyperthyroidism. Sequenced material: blood. The V and J genes are TRBV12-5 and TRBJ2-2; no clear D gene. Here the CDR3 reads CASGLVLGNTGELFF. CDR3 DNA sequence: TGTGCTAGTGGTTTGGTACTTGGGAACACCGGGGAGCTGTTTTTT.